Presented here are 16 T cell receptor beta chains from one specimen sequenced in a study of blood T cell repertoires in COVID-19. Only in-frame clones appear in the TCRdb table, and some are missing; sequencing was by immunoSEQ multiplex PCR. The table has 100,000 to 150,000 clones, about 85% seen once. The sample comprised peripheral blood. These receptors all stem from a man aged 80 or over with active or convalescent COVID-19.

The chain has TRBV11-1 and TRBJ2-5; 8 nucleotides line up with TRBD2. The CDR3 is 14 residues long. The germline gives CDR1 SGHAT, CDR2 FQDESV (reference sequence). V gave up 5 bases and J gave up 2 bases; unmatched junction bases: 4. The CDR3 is CASSQRGPQETQYF. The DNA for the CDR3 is TGTGCCAGCAGCCAGCGGGGGCCTCAAGAGACCCAGTACTTC.

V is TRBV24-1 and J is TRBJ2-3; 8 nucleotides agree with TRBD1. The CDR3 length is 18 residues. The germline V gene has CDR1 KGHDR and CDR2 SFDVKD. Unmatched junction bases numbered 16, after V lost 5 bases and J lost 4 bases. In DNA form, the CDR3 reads TGTGCCACCAGTGTCCCCCCCAGGGGGCCCGAACGCCCAGATACGCAGTATTTT. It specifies CATSVPPRGPERPDTQYF.

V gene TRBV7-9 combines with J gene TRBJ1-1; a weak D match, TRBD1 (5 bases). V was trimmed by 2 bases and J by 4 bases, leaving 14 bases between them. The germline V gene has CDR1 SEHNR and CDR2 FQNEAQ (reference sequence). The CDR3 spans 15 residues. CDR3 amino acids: CASSLPPGGGTEAFF. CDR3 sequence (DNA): TGTGCCAGCAGCTTACCCCCGGGGGGTGGCACTGAAGCTTTCTTT. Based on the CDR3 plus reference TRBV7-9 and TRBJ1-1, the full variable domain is DTGVSQNPRHKITKRGQNVTFRCDPISEHNRLYWYRQTLGQGPEFLTYFQNEAQLEKSRLLSDRFSAERPKGSFSTLEIQRTEQGDSAMYLCASSLPPGGGTEAFFGQGTRLTVV.

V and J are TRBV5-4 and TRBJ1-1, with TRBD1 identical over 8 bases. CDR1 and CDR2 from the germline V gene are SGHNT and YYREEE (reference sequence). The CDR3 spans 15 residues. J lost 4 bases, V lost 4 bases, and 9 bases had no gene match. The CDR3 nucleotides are TGTGCCAGCAGCAAAGACAGGGGAGGGGCCACTGAAGCTTTCTTT. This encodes CASSKDRGGATEAFF. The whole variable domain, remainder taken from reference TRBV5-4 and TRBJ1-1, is ETGVTQSPTHLIKTRGQQVTLRCSSQSGHNTVSWYQQALGQGPQFIFQYYREEENGRGNFPPRFSGLQFPNYSSELNVNALELDDSALYLCASSKDRGGATEAFFGQGTRLTVV.

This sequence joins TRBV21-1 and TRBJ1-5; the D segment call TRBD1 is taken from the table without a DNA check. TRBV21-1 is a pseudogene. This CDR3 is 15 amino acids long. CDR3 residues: CASSTNRDVNQPQHF. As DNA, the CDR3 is TGTGCCAGCAGCACCAACAGGGATGTCAATCAGCCCCAGCATTTT.

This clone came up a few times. As DNA, the CDR3 is TGTGCCAGCAGCCGATACAGGGGGGATGGCTACACCTTC. It encodes CASSRYRGDGYTF. V is TRBV3-1 (or the pseudogene TRBV3-2) and J is TRBJ1-2, with 8 bases aligning to TRBD1. V was clipped by 4 bases and J by 6 bases; unmatched bases: 4. The CDR3 consists of 13 residues. Germline V gives CDR1 LGHDT, CDR2 YNNKEL (reference sequence).

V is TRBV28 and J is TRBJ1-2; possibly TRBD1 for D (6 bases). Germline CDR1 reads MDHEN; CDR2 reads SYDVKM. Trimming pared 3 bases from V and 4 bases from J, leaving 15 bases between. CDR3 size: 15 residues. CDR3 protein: CASSFPTGRGYGYTF. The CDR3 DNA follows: TGTGCCAGCAGTTTCCCTACAGGGCGAGGCTATGGCTACACCTTC.

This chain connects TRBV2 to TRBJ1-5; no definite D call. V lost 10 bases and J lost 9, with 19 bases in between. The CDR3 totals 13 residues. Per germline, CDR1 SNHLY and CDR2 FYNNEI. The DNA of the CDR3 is TGTGCCACTACACAGCAACCATCAGCGCCCCAGCATTTT. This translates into CATTQQPSAPQHF.

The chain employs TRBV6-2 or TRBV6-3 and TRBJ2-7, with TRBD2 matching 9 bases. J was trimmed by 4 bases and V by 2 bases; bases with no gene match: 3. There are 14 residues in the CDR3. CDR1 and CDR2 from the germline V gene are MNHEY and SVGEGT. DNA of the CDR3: TGTGCCAGCAGTTACCGTAGCGGGAGTTACGAGCAGTACTTC. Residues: CASSYRSGSYEQYF.

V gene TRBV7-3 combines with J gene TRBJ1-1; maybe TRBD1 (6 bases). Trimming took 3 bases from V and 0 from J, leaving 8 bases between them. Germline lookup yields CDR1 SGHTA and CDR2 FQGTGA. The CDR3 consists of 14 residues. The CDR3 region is CASSLQGMNTEAFF. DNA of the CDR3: TGTGCCAGCAGCTTGCAGGGGATGAACACTGAAGCTTTCTTT.

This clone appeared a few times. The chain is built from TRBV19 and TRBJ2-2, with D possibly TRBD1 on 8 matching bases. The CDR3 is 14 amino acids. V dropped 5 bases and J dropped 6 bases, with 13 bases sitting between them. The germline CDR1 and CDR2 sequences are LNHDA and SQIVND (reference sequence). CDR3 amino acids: CASSETGGAGELFF. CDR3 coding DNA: TGTGCCAGTAGTGAAACAGGGGGGGCCGGGGAGCTGTTTTTT.

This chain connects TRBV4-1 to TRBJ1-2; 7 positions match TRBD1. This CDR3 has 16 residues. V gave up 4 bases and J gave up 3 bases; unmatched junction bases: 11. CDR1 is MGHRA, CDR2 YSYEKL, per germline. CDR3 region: CASSPYFNRGDYGYTF. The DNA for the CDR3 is TGCGCCAGCAGCCCGTACTTCAACAGGGGTGACTATGGCTACACCTTC.

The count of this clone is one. CDR3 region: CASSPRDRFNIQYF. The CDR3 DNA follows: TGTGCCAGCAGCCCACGGGACAGGTTCAACATTCAGTACTTC. V gene TRBV7-9 combines with J gene TRBJ2-4; TRBD1 agrees at 8 bases. CDR3 size: 14 residues. Losses at the gene ends were 5 bases for V and 7 bases for J; bases not matched to a gene: 7. Germline-derived CDR1 and CDR2 are SEHNR and FQNEAQ (reference sequence). Drawing the rest from reference TRBV7-9 and TRBJ2-4, the complete variable domain is DTGVSQNPRHKITKRGQNVTFRCDPISEHNRLYWYRQTLGQGPEFLTYFQNEAQLEKSRLLSDRFSAERPKGSFSTLEIQRTEQGDSAMYLCASSPRDRFNIQYFGAGTRLSVL.

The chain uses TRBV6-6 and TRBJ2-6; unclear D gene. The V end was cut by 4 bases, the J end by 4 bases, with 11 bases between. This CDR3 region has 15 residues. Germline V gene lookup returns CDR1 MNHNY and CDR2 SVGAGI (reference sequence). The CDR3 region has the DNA TGTGCCAGCAGTTTACGAGTCGCGGGGGCCAACGTCCTGACTTTC. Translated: CASSLRVAGANVLTF.

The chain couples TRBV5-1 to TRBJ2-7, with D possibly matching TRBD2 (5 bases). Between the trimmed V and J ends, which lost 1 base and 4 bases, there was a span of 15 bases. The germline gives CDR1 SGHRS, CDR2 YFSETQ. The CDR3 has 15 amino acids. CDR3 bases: TGCGCCAGCAGCTTGCGGGCGGGCCCCCCTTACGAGCAGTACTTC. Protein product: CASSLRAGPPYEQYF.

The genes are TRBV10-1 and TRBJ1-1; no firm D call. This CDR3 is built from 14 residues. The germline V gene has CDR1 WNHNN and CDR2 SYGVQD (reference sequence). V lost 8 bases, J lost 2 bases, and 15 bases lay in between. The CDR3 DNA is TGCGCCAGCGGGGAGAGGATGGAAAACACTGAAGCTTTCTTT. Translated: CASGERMENTEAFF.